This T cell receptor beta chain appears in the sequencing data of a study of T-cell reconstitution after alpha-beta-depleted transplantation in children. The library targeted TCRbeta and was prepared with unique molecular identifiers. One entry per CDR3 protein, called by TCRdb with MiXCR from the PCR reads. The sample records some 310,000 distinct CDR3 sequences, approximately 23% being singletons. Study-wide findings and caveats: Reportedly, roughly two months post-transplant, alpha-beta T cells arose from several hundred expanded graft clones. TCRbeta diversity was high at day 60 in some patients (a result of surviving recipient T cells and thymic progenitors). The authors attributed T-cell counts and diversity one year after transplant mostly to newly produced T cells.

Points on this clonotype: The antigen is not known.

Germline-derived CDR1 and CDR2 are DFQATT and SNEGSKA (reference sequence). CDR3 length: 12 amino acids. The V gene lost 3 bases and the J gene lost 3 bases, with 6 bases spanning the gap. The clonotype was recovered from a male patient between 10 and 17 years old who had a stem cell transplant for acute lymphoblastic leukemia, so the T cells may come from the graft donor. This material consisted of PBMCs, mostly from graft donor cells, taken 180 days after TCRalphabeta/CD19-depleted stem cell transplant. The rearrangement joins TRBV20-1 to TRBJ2-1; D uncertain. The CDR3 DNA is TGCAGTGCTAGCGTACTCTACAATGAGCAGTTCTTC. It translates to CSASVLYNEQFF.